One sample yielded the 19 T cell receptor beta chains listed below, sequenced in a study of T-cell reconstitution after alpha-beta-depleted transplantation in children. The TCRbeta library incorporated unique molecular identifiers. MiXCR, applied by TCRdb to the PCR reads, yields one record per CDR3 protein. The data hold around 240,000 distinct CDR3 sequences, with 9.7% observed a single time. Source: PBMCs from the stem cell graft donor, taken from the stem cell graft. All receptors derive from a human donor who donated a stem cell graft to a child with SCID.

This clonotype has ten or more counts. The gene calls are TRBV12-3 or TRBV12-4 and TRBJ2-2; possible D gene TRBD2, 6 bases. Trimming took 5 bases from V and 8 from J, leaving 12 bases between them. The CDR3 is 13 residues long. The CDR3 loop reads CASSPWGDGELFF. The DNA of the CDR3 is TGTGCCAGCAGTCCCTGGGGGGATGGGGAGCTGTTTTTT.

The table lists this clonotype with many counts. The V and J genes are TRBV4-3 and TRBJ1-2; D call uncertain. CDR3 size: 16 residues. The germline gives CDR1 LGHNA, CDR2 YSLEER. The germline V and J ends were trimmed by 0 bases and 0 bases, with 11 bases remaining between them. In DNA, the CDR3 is TGCGCCAGCAGCCAAGATAGAACATACACTAACTATGGCTACACCTTC. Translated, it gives CASSQDRTYTNYGYTF.

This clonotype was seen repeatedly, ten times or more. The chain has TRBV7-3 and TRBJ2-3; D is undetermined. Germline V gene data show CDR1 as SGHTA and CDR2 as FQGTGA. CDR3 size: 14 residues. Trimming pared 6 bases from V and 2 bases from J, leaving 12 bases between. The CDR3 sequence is CASSPPGPTDTQYF. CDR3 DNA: TGTGCCAGCAGTCCCCCGGGTCCCACAGATACGCAGTATTTT.

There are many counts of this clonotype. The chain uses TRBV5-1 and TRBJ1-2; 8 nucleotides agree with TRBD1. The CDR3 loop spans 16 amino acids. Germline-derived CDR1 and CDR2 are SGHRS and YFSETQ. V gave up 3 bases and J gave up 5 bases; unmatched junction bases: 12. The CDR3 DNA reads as TGCGCCAGCAGCTCACAGGGGGGACAGGCCCTATATGGCTACACCTTC. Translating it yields CASSSQGGQALYGYTF.

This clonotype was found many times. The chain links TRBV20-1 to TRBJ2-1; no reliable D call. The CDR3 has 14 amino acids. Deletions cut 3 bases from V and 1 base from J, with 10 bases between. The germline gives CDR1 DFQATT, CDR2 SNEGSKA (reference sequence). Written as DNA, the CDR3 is TGCAGTGCTAGCGGGCACTCATCCTACAATGAGCAGTTCTTC. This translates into CSASGHSSYNEQFF.

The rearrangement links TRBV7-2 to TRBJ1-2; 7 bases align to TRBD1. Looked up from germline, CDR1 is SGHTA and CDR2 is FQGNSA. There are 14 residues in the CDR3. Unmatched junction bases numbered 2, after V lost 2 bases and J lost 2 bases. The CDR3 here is CASSLQGGNYGYTF. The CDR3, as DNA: TGTGCCAGCAGCTTACAGGGGGGGAACTATGGCTACACCTTC. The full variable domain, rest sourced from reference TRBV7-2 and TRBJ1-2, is GAGVSQSPSNKVTEKGKDVELRCDPISGHTALYWYRQSLGQGLEFLIYFQGNSAPDKSGLPSDRFSAERTGGSVSTLTIQRTQQEDSAVYLCASSLQGGNYGYTFGSGTRLTVV.

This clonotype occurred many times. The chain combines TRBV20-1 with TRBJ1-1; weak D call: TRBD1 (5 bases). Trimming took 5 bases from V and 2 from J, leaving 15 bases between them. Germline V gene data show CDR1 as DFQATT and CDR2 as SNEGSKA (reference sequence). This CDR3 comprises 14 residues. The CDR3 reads CSAWDRSSNTEAFF. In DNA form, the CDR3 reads TGCAGTGCTTGGGACCGTTCCTCAAACACTGAAGCTTTCTTT.

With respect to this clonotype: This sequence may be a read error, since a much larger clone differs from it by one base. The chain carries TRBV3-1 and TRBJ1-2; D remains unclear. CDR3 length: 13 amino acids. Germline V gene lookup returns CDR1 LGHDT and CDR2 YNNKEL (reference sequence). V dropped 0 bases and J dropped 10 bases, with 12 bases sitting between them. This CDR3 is CASSQDAEDDYTF. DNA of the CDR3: TGTGCCAGCAGCCAAGACGCAGAGGACGACTACACCTTC.

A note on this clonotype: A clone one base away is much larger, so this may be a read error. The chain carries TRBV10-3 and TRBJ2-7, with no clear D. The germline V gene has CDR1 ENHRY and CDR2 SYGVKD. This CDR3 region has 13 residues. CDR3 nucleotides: TGTACCATCAGTGAGGACGGCTCCTACGAGCAGTACTTC. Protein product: CTISEDGSYEQYF.

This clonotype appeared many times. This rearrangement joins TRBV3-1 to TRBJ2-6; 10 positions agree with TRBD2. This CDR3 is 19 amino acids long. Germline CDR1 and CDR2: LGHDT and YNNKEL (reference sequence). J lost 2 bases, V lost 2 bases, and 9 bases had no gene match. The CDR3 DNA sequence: TGTGCCAGCAGCCAATCGGTTCTAGCGGGGGTCACTGGGGCCAACGTCCTGACTTTC. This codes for CASSQSVLAGVTGANVLTF.

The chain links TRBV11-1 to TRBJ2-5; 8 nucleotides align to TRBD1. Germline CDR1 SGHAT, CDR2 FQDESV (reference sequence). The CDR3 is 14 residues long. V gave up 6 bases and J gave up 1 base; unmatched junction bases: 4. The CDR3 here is CASRPGQGQETQYF. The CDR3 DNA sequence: TGTGCCAGCAGACCCGGACAGGGCCAAGAGACCCAGTACTTC.

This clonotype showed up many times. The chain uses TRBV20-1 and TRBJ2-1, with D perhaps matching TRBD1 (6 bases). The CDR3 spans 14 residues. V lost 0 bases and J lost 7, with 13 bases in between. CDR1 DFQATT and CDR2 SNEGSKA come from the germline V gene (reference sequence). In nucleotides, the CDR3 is TGCAGTGCTAGAGAGGGGGACATGGCTAATGAGCAGTTCTTC. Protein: CSAREGDMANEQFF.

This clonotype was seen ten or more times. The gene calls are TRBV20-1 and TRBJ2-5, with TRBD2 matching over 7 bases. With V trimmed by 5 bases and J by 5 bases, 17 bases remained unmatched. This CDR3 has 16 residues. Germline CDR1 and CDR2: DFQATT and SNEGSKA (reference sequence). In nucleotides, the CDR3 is TGCAGTGCTGTCAACCGGGACGGACTGCGGGGGGAGACCCAGTACTTC. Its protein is CSAVNRDGLRGETQYF.

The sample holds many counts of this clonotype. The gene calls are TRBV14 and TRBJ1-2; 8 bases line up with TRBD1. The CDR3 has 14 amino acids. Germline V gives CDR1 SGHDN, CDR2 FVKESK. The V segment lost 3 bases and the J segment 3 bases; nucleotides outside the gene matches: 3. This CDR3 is CASSQGQAYYGYTF. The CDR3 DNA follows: TGTGCCAGCAGCCAGGGACAGGCCTACTATGGCTACACCTTC.

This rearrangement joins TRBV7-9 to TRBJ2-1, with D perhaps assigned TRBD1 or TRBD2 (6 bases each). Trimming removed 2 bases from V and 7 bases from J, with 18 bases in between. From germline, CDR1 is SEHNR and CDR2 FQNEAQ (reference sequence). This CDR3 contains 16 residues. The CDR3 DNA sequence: TGTGCCAGCAGCTTATTGGGGGGCCTAGAAATAAATGAGCAGTTCTTC. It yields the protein CASSLLGGLEINEQFF.

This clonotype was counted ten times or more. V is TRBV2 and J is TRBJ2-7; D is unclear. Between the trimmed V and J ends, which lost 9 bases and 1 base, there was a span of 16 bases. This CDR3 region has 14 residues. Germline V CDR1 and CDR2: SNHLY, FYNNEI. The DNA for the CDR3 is TGTGCCAGTGGGTCGGAGCCGGCTTCCTACGAGCAGTACTTC. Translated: CASGSEPASYEQYF.

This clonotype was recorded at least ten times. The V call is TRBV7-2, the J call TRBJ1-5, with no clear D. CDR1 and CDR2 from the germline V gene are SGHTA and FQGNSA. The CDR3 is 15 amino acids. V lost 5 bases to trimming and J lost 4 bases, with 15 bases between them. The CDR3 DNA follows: TGTGCCAGCAGCCCCCCAGGCGGACCTAATCAGCCCCAGCATTTT. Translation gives CASSPPGGPNQPQHF.

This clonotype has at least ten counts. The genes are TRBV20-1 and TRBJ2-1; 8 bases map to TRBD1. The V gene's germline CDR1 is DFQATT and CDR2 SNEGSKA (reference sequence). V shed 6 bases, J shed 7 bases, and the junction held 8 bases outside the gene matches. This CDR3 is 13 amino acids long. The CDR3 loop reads CSAESRTGNEQFF. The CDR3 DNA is TGCAGTGCAGAATCCCGGACAGGGAATGAGCAGTTCTTC.

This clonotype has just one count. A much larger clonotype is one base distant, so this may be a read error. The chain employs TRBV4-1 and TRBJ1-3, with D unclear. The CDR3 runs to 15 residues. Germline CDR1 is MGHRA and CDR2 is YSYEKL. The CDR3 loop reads CASSQVVGTGNIIYF. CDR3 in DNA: TGCGCCAGCAGCCAAGTAGTGGGAACTGGAAACATCATATATTTT.